This is a list of T cell receptor beta chains from one sample in a study of CD8 T cell repertoires and HIV-1 epitope variants. Method: immunoSEQ multiplex PCR; TCRdb's copy keeps in-frame clones and lacks some. The sample lists about 4,900 clones; approximately 71% were seen once. The antigens of these receptors remain unknown. Sequencing input: cultured CD8+ T cells derived from PBMCs. These receptors were collected from a male donor with HIV. Both conserved end residues are part of each CDR3. D genes are given only for firm matches. The size entry is marked missing in some rows and otherwise reads once, few, many or a size class.

J gene | clone size | D gene | V gene | CDR3 protein | CDR3 DNA
TRBJ1-1 | - | TRBD1 | TRBV10-3 | CAMTSGTARFAEAFF | TGTGCCATGACTTCCGGGACAGCGAGATTCGCTGAAGCTTTCTTT
TRBJ2-1 | - | - | TRBV7-9 | CASSSGTFNEQFF | TGTGCCAGCAGCTCAGGGACATTCAATGAGCAGTTCTTC
TRBJ1-5 | few | TRBD1 | TRBV28 | CAVSGGVSGNQPQHF | TGTGCGGTTTCAGGGGGGGTGTCGGGCAATCAGCCCCAGCATTTT
TRBJ2-1 | - | - | TRBV6-5 | CASSKTGFNEQFF | TGTGCCAGCAGTAAGACAGGATTCAATGAGCAGTTCTTC
TRBJ2-3 | - | TRBD2 | TRBV10-2 | CASSETLAGTDTQYF | TGCGCCAGCAGTGAAACGCTAGCGGGGACAGATACGCAGTATTTT
TRBJ2-5 | - | TRBD2 | TRBV4-2 | CASSQPTSGGALETQYF | TGTGCCAGCAGCCAGCCTACTAGCGGGGGGGCTTTGGAGACCCAGTACTTC
TRBJ2-7 | - | TRBD2 | TRBV7-6 | CASSLATSASSYEQYF | TGTGCCAGCAGCTTAGCGACTAGCGCGAGCTCCTACGAGCAGTACTTC
TRBJ1-2 | - | TRBD1 | TRBV19 | CASSMAGGVLYGYTF | TGTGCCAGTAGTATGGCAGGGGGCGTCCTCTATGGCTACACCTTC
TRBJ2-7 | - | TRBD2 | TRBV27 | CASSSGLAAYEQYF | TGTGCCAGCAGTTCCGGACTAGCGGCCTACGAGCAGTACTTC
TRBJ2-1 | - | - | TRBV7-6 | CASSLVLGTGHEQFF | TGTGCCAGCAGCTTAGTGCTAGGGACGGGGCATGAGCAGTTCTTC
TRBJ2-2 | - | TRBD2 | TRBV4-2 | CASSRGTSGAYANTGELFF | TGTGCCAGCAGCCGAGGGACTAGCGGGGCCTACGCGAACACCGGGGAGCTGTTTTTT
TRBJ2-7 | - | TRBD1 | TRBV7-9 | CASSLDRDRGSGYF | TGTGCCAGCAGCTTGGACCGGGACAGGGGATCTGGGTACTTC
TRBJ2-7 | - | - | TRBV10-3 | CAISESRADQAYEQYF | TGTGCCATCAGTGAGTCGAGGGCAGATCAAGCCTACGAGCAGTACTTC
TRBJ2-1 | - | - | TRBV2 | CASSSRPWNEQFF | TGTGCCAGCAGTTCCCGGCCCTGGAATGAGCAGTTCTTC
TRBJ2-7 | - | TRBD2 | TRBV16 | CASSPGGDYEQYF | TGTGCCAGCAGCCCGGGGGGGGACTACGAGCAGTACTTC
TRBJ2-7 | few | - | TRBV7-2 | CASSSGPGNYEQYF | TGTGCCAGCAGTTCGGGACCGGGTAACTACGAGCAGTACTTC
TRBJ1-2 | - | TRBD1 | TRBV5-4 | CASSSEQGDPRGYTF | TGTGCCAGCAGCTCGGAACAGGGGGACCCTAGAGGCTACACCTTC
TRBJ2-4 | few | TRBD1 | TRBV10-3 | CAIIRQGNIQYF | TGTGCCATCATACGACAGGGTAATATTCAGTACTTC
TRBJ1-1 | - | TRBD1 | TRBV7-9 | CASSPGTVMNTEAFF | TGTGCCAGCAGCCCCGGGACAGTCATGAACACTGAAGCTTTCTTT
TRBJ1-2 | - | - | TRBV6-5 | CASSYLPGDGNYGYTF | TGTGCCAGCAGTTACTTACCCGGGGACGGTAACTATGGCTACACCTTC
TRBJ1-1 | few | - | TRBV7-3 | CASSPTGTRNTEAFF | TGTGCCAGCAGCCCAACAGGGACCAGGAACACTGAAGCTTTCTTT
TRBJ2-5 | - | - | TRBV5-6 | CASSSRAGSETQYF | TGTGCCAGCAGCTCCCGCGCTGGGAGCGAGACCCAGTACTTC
TRBJ2-7 | - | - | TRBV28 | CASSFSGRGPYDEQYF | TGTGCCAGCAGTTTTTCCGGCAGGGGCCCTTACGACGAGCAGTACTTC
TRBJ1-1 | - | TRBD1 | TRBV9 | CASSFQTGRNTEAFF | TGTGCCAGCAGCTTCCAGACAGGGAGGAACACTGAAGCTTTCTTT
TRBJ1-1 | - | - | TRBV5-4 | CASSLDSGNTEAFF | TGTGCCAGCAGCTTGGACAGCGGGAACACTGAAGCTTTCTTT
TRBJ2-1 | - | - | TRBV19 | CASSPRAGSNNEQFF | TGTGCCAGTAGTCCCCGTGCAGGGTCCAACAATGAGCAGTTCTTC
TRBJ2-3 | - | - | TRBV5-5 | CASSPDPRSLSTDTQYF | TGTGCCAGCAGCCCGGACCCCCGGAGCCTCAGCACAGATACGCAGTATTTT
TRBJ1-5 | few | - | TRBV5-4 | CASSLGGSNQPQHF | TGTGCCAGCAGTCTGGGTGGGAGCAATCAGCCCCAGCATTTT
TRBJ2-5 | - | - | TRBV5-6 | CASSPWQETQYF | TGTGCCAGCAGCCCTTGGCAAGAGACCCAGTACTTC
TRBJ2-7 | - | - | TRBV28 | CASSTQSYEQYF | TGTGCCAGCAGTACTCAATCCTACGAGCAGTACTTC
TRBJ1-4 | - | - | TRBV6-1 | CASSEGGDGEKLFF | TGTGCCAGCAGTGAAGGGGGTGACGGTGAAAAACTGTTTTTT